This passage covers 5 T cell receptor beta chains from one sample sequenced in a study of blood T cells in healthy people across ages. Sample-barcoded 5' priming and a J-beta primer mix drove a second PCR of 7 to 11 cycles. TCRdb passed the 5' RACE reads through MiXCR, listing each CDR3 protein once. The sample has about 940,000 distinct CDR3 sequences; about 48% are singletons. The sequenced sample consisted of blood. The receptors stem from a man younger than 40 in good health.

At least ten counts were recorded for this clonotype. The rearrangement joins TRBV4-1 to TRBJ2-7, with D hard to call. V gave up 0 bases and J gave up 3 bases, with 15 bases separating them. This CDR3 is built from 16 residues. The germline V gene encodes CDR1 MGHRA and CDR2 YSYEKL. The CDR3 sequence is CASSQDRAVNDYEQYF. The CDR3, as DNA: TGCGCCAGCAGCCAAGATCGCGCGGTCAACGACTACGAGCAGTACTTC.

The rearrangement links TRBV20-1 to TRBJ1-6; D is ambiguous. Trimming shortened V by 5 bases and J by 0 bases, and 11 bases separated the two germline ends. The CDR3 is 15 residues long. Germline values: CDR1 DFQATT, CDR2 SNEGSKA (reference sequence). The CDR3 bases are TGCAGTGCTTCCGATCGTTTCTCCTATAATTCACCCCTCCACTTT. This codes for CSASDRFSYNSPLHF.

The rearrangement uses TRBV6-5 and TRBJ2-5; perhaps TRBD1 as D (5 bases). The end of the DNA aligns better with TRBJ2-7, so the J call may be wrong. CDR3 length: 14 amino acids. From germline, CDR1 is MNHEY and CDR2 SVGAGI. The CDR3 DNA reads TGTGCCAGCAGCGTCGATCAGGGTACCTACGAGCAGTACTTC. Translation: CASSVDQGTYEQYF.

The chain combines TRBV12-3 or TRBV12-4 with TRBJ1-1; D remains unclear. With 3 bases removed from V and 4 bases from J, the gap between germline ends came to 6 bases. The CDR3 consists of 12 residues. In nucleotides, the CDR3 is TGTGCCAGCAGTTTCGGGGTCACTGAAGCTTTCTTT. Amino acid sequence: CASSFGVTEAFF.

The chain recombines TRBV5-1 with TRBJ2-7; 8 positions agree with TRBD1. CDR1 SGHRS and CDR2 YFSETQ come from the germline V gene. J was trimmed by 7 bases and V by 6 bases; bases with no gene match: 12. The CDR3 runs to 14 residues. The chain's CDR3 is CASIQGADYNEQYF. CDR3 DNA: TGCGCCAGCATTCAGGGGGCTGACTACAATGAGCAGTACTTC. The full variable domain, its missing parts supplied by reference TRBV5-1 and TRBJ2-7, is KAGVTQTPRYLIKTRGQQVTLSCSPISGHRSVSWYQQTPGQGLQFLFEYFSETQRNKGNFPGRFSGRQFSNSRSEMNVSTLELGDSALYLCASIQGADYNEQYFGPGTRLTVT.